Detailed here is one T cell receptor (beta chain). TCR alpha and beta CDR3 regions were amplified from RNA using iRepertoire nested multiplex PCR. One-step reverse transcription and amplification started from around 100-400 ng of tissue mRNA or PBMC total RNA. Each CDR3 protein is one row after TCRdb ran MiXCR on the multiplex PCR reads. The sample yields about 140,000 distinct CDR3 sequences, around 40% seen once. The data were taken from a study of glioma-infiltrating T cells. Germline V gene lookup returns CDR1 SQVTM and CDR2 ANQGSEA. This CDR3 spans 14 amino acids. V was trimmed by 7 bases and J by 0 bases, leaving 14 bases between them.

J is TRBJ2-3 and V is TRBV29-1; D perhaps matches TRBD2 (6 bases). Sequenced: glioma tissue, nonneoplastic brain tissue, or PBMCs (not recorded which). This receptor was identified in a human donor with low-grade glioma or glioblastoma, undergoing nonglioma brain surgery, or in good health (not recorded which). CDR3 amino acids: CSASLAASTDTQYF. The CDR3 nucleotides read TGCAGCGCCTCGTTAGCGGCTAGCACAGATACGCAGTATTTT.